One and the same sample provided the 31 T cell receptor beta chains below, sequenced in a study of Ad26.COV2.S vaccination and SARS-CoV-2 variants. Treatment here: about 20 received Ad26.COV2.S at low or high dose, single or two shots; 5 received placebo; per-sample allocation not given. Specimens were obtained on day 63 following the first vaccine or placebo injection. The table came from immunoSEQ multiplex PCR; TCRdb's copy has only in-frame clones and leaves some out. The sample has roughly 350,000 clones; around 89% are singletons. The sequencing used peripheral blood, collected in a trial of Ad26.COV2.S vaccine versus placebo. The source is a person between 18 and 65 years old who received the Ad26.COV2.S COVID-19 vaccine or a placebo.

The rearrangement links TRBV2 to TRBJ2-7; 10 positions agree with TRBD1. The junction had 18 bases not matched to a gene; V was cut back by 10 bases and J by 0 bases. The germline V gene encodes CDR1 SNHLY and CDR2 FYNNEI. This CDR3 is 18 amino acids long. The CDR3 DNA sequence: TGTGCCACTTATGCTGGGGGACAGGGGCTGCCGAGCTCCTACGAGCAGTACTTC. It is translated as CATYAGGQGLPSSYEQYF.

CDR3 in DNA: TGTGCCAGCAGCCCCGGTGGGAGCTCCTACAATGAGCAGTTCTTC. Its protein product is CASSPGGSSYNEQFF. The rearrangement uses TRBV7-3 and TRBJ2-1, with a weak D call TRBD2 (5 bases). CDR1 is SGHTA, CDR2 FQGTGA, per germline. This CDR3 is 15 amino acids long. Between the trimmed V and J ends, which lost 5 bases and 0 bases, there was a span of 11 bases.

The gene calls are TRBV6-8 and TRBJ1-5, with 7 positions matching TRBD1. Trimming cost V 9 bases and J 3 bases; bases outside gene matches: 11. This CDR3 spans 15 amino acids. CDR1 MNHGY and CDR2 SAAAGT come from the germline V gene. DNA of the CDR3: TGTGCCAGTAGTGGCACAGGGGACCTCAATCAGCCCCAGCATTTT. This translates into CASSGTGDLNQPQHF.

To note about this clone: Different DNA sequences within this sample yield the same CDR3. The chain is built from TRBV7-9 and TRBJ1-4; perhaps TRBD1 as D (6 bases). The CDR3 contains 14 residues. V dropped 2 bases and J dropped 5 bases, with 9 bases sitting between them. Germline assignment: CDR1 SEHNR and CDR2 FQNEAQ (reference sequence). CDR3 nucleotide sequence: TGTGCCAGCAGCTTACCGGGGACAAATGAAAAACTGTTTTTT. Amino acids: CASSLPGTNEKLFF.

This chain joins TRBV28 and TRBJ2-1, with 9 bases matching TRBD2. The CDR3 has 17 residues. The germline CDR1 and CDR2 sequences are MDHEN and SYDVKM. V lost 1 base to trimming and J lost 8 bases; unmatched junction nucleotides: 12. The chain's CDR3 is CASSLFLASGAGDEQFF. The CDR3 DNA follows: TGTGCCAGCAGTTTATTCTTGGCTAGCGGGGCCGGGGATGAGCAGTTCTTC.

This chain connects TRBV7-2 to TRBJ2-2; D possibly corresponds to TRBD1 (6 bases). The CDR3 totals 16 residues. V was shortened by 1 base and J by 4 bases, with 13 bases between the two germline ends. The germline V gene encodes CDR1 SGHTA and CDR2 FQGNSA. This chain's CDR3 is CASSLVGRGSTGELFF. The CDR3 DNA follows: TGTGCCAGCAGCTTAGTCGGCAGGGGAAGCACCGGGGAGCTGTTTTTT.

V and J are TRBV12-3 or TRBV12-4 and TRBJ2-7, with D unclear. V lost 3 bases and J lost 3, with 9 bases in between. This CDR3 is 13 amino acids long. CDR3 residues: CASSFGQYYEQYF. The DNA for the CDR3 is TGTGCCAGCAGTTTTGGGCAGTACTACGAGCAGTACTTC.

V and J are TRBV4-1 and TRBJ2-3; TRBD2 matches 14 bases. Losses at the gene ends were 1 base for V and 2 bases for J; bases not matched to a gene: 11. Germline values: CDR1 MGHRA, CDR2 YSYEKL. This CDR3 spans 20 amino acids. The CDR3 here is CASSQGRLAGGPGATDTQYF. The CDR3 DNA sequence: TGCGCCAGCAGCCAAGGACGACTAGCGGGAGGGCCAGGGGCCACAGATACGCAGTATTTT.

The chain links TRBV20-1 to TRBJ1-2; D gene ambiguous. CDR3 length equals 11 residues. Trimming cost V 3 bases and J 6 bases, with 8 bases left between them. Germline CDR1 reads DFQATT; CDR2 reads SNEGSKA (reference sequence). CDR3 residues: CSASGEDGYTF. The CDR3 DNA is TGCAGTGCTAGTGGTGAGGATGGCTACACCTTC.

J is TRBJ2-5 and V is TRBV7-9; D is perhaps TRBD1 (7 bases). V was pared by 3 bases and J by 0 bases, with 11 bases between. The CDR3 has 15 amino acids. Germline CDR1 and CDR2: SEHNR and FQNEAQ (reference sequence). DNA of the CDR3: TGTGCCAGCAGCTTCGCAGGGGGGAACCAAGAGACCCAGTACTTC. It yields the protein CASSFAGGNQETQYF.

This clone was counted once. The chain recombines TRBV6-2 or TRBV6-3 with TRBJ2-7; 7 bases agree with TRBD2. CDR1 MNHEY and CDR2 SVGEGT come from the germline V gene. V lost 3 bases and J lost 2; bases outside the gene matches: 4. The CDR3 length is 14 residues. The CDR3 spells CASSYGGGPYEQYF. The CDR3, as DNA: TGTGCCAGCAGTTATGGGGGAGGGCCCTACGAGCAGTACTTC.

The chain is built from TRBV24-1 and TRBJ2-1, with 7 bases aligning to TRBD1. CDR3 length equals 18 residues. Germline V lookup: CDR1 KGHDR, CDR2 SFDVKD. The junction had 9 bases not matched to a gene; V was cut back by 2 bases and J by 0 bases. CDR3 in DNA: TGTGCCACCAGTGATTCGACAGGGCCCTCGAGCTCCTACAATGAGCAGTTCTTC. Its protein is CATSDSTGPSSSYNEQFF.

V usage is TRBV6-1 and J usage is TRBJ1-2; TRBD1 might be the D (6 bases). CDR1 and CDR2 (germline): MNHNS, SASEGT. V was pared by 2 bases and J by 0 bases, with 13 bases between. The CDR3 is 16 residues long. The CDR3 sequence: CASSERTVEANYGYTF. CDR3 DNA sequence: TGTGCCAGCAGTGAAAGGACAGTGGAGGCTAACTATGGCTACACCTTC.

J is TRBJ2-2 and V is TRBV7-8; 8 bases agree with TRBD1. The CDR3 loop spans 19 amino acids. Per the germline V gene, CDR1 is SGHVS and CDR2 is FQNEAQ. With 7 bases clipped from V and 1 base from J, the junction kept 17 bases outside the gene matches. The CDR3 loop is CASNPYHRQGRKNTGELFF. For the CDR3, the DNA is TGTGCCAGCAACCCTTACCACAGACAGGGGAGAAAGAACACCGGGGAGCTGTTTTTT.

V usage is TRBV27 and J usage is TRBJ2-3; D possibly corresponds to TRBD2 (6 bases). This CDR3 is built from 14 residues. V was cut by 5 bases and J by 0 bases, with 9 bases left in between. CDR1 and CDR2 (germline): MNHEY, SMNVEV (reference sequence). The DNA of the CDR3 is TGTGCCAGCAGTCCGGACTATAGCACAGATACGCAGTATTTT. Translated: CASSPDYSTDTQYF.

This clone was recorded only once. This chain uses TRBV5-1 with TRBJ1-1; D gene uncertain. Germline loops: CDR1 SGHRS, CDR2 YFSETQ. The CDR3 contains 13 residues. With 5 bases removed from V and 1 base from J, the gap between germline ends came to 9 bases. The CDR3 is CASRTLENTEAFF. CDR3 nucleotides: TGCGCCAGCAGGACGTTAGAGAACACTGAAGCTTTCTTT.

The J gene is TRBJ1-1, the V gene TRBV12-3 or TRBV12-4; TRBD1 matches 7 bases. The ends lost 2 bases at V and 10 bases at J; junction bases unmatched: 7. The CDR3 has 13 residues. The CDR3 sequence: CASSLKAGGRAFF. Written as DNA, the CDR3 is TGTGCCAGCAGTTTAAAGGCAGGGGGGAGAGCTTTCTTT.

The gene calls are TRBV19 and TRBJ2-2; TRBD1 might be the D (6 bases). V was pared by 4 bases and J by 2 bases, with 11 bases between. Germline values: CDR1 LNHDA, CDR2 SQIVND (reference sequence). The CDR3 totals 15 residues. The CDR3 DNA sequence: TGTGCCAGTAGTAAGACAGGAAGAAACACCGGGGAGCTGTTTTTT. It yields the protein CASSKTGRNTGELFF.

This chain links TRBV7-2 with TRBJ2-7, with no clear D. The CDR3 consists of 15 residues. V dropped 4 bases and J dropped 0 bases, with 13 bases sitting between them. Germline CDR1 SGHTA, CDR2 FQGNSA. The CDR3 here is CASSSDTGVSYEQYF. Written as DNA, the CDR3 is TGTGCCAGCAGCTCAGACACCGGTGTCTCCTACGAGCAGTACTTC.

V usage is TRBV2 and J usage is TRBJ2-7; 10 bases fit TRBD1. This CDR3 is 14 amino acids long. The germline V gene encodes CDR1 SNHLY and CDR2 FYNNEI. V gave up 5 bases and J gave up 0 bases; unmatched junction bases: 1. CDR3 sequence reads: CASSWDRGSYEQYF. CDR3 DNA: TGTGCCAGCAGTTGGGACAGGGGCTCCTACGAGCAGTACTTC.

The chain employs TRBV9 and TRBJ2-5, with TRBD2 matching 8 bases. Per the germline V gene, CDR1 is SGDLS and CDR2 is YYNGEE. V dropped 0 bases and J dropped 2; count of bases not matched to a gene: 6. The CDR3 length is 16 residues. CDR3 DNA sequence: TGTGCCAGCAGCGTAGAGGGTAGCGGGGCTCAAGAGACCCAGTACTTC. Amino acids: CASSVEGSGAQETQYF.

This chain connects TRBV4-1 to TRBJ1-4; 7 nucleotides match TRBD1. The length of the CDR3 is 13 residues. From germline, CDR1 is MGHRA and CDR2 YSYEKL. Losses at the gene ends were 0 bases for V and 13 bases for J; bases not matched to a gene: 5. The DNA of the CDR3 is TGCGCCAGCAGCCAAGATCGAGGGGGCCTACTGTTTTTT. Amino acids: CASSQDRGGLLFF.

This sequence joins TRBV12-2 and TRBJ1-5. TRBV12-2 is noted as a pseudogene. This CDR3 comprises 18 residues. In DNA, the CDR3 is TGTGCAAGTCGCTTAGCTCCCTGGGGTCCGGTTAGGGCTTGCCCCCAGCATTTT. This translates into CASRLAPWGPVRACPQHF.

The V call is TRBV15, the J call TRBJ1-1; maybe TRBD1 (5 bases). This CDR3 spans 16 amino acids. CDR1 LNHNV and CDR2 YYDKDF come from the germline V gene (reference sequence). V was pared by 1 base and J by 1 base, with 13 bases between. Here the CDR3 DNA reads TGTGCCACCAGCAGAGGGGGGGTCTCGGGGAACACTGAAGCTTTCTTT. It yields the protein CATSRGGVSGNTEAFF.

The chain joins TRBV7-2 to TRBJ2-5; 7 nucleotides agree with TRBD1. Trimming took 5 bases from V and 3 from J; bases not matched to a gene: 3. The CDR3 totals 13 residues. Germline lookup yields CDR1 SGHTA and CDR2 FQGNSA. The CDR3 region has the DNA TGTGCCAGCAGCCAAGGGGGCGAAGAGACCCAGTACTTC. Its protein product is CASSQGGEETQYF.

This chain connects TRBV18 to TRBJ2-7, with D possibly being TRBD2 (6 bases). Germline V gives CDR1 KGHSH, CDR2 LQKENI. Between the trimmed V and J ends, which lost 2 bases and 7 bases, there was a span of 18 bases. CDR3 length: 15 amino acids. The CDR3 protein is CASSPSGQGGGEQYF. As DNA, the CDR3 is TGTGCCAGCTCACCATCGGGGCAGGGAGGCGGGGAGCAGTACTTC.

The CDR3 is CASSVTGKRNTIYF. In DNA form, the CDR3 reads TGTGCCAGCAGCGTAACCGGAAAGAGGAACACCATATATTTT. The gene calls are TRBV9 and TRBJ1-3; no reliable D call. Deletions cut 1 base from V and 7 bases from J, with 12 bases between. This CDR3 region has 14 residues. Germline V lookup: CDR1 SGDLS, CDR2 YYNGEE.

The chain uses TRBV14 and TRBJ1-1; 8 nucleotides align to TRBD1. This CDR3 region has 17 residues. Per germline, CDR1 SGHDN and CDR2 FVKESK. The trim removed 4 bases at V and 5 bases at J, leaving 15 bases unmatched. The CDR3 DNA follows: TGTGCCAGCAGCCCCAATATGGGACAGGCTATCGTAACTGAAGCTTTCTTT. As protein: CASSPNMGQAIVTEAFF.

The CDR3 loop is CASSELRGSEKLFF. The CDR3 DNA is TGTGCCAGCAGCGAGCTCAGGGGGAGTGAAAAACTGTTTTTT. The rearrangement uses TRBV2 and TRBJ1-4, with TRBD1 matching over 7 bases. The CDR3 is 14 amino acids. With V trimmed by 6 bases and J by 7 bases, 8 bases remained unmatched. Germline CDR1 SNHLY, CDR2 FYNNEI.

The chain combines TRBV27 with TRBJ2-6; D is ambiguous. The V and J ends lost 2 bases and 0 bases respectively, with 2 bases between them. Germline CDR1 and CDR2: MNHEY and SMNVEV (reference sequence). CDR3 length: 14 amino acids. The CDR3 loop reads CASSLRSGANVLTF. CDR3 coding DNA: TGTGCCAGCAGTTTACGCTCTGGGGCCAACGTCCTGACTTTC.

The J gene is TRBJ1-4, the V gene TRBV10-3; TRBD1 matches at 8 bases. This CDR3 has 18 amino acids. V was pared by 3 bases and J by 1 base, with 10 bases of the junction left unmatched. CDR1 is ENHRY and CDR2 is SYGVKD in the germline V gene. In DNA, the CDR3 is TGTGCCATCAGTGACAGGACAGGGAGGCGGAAAACTAATGAAAAACTGTTTTTT. Protein: CAISDRTGRRKTNEKLFF.